The present T cell receptor beta chain was sequenced within a study of T cell changes during pregnancy in multiple sclerosis. Losses at the gene ends were 5 bases for V and 3 bases for J; bases not matched to a gene: 15. Germline V gene data show CDR1 as MNHEY and CDR2 as SMNVEV (reference sequence). The CDR3 covers 17 residues. Some clones are missing from TCRdb's copy, which holds only in-frame ones; the method was immunoSEQ multiplex PCR. The top ten clones hold about 3.5% of a sample with more than 55,000 clones, under 95% of them seen once. The source of this sequence is a female donor with multiple sclerosis, enrolled in a pregnancy study. The sample in question was CD8+ T cells from peripheral blood mononuclear cells, obtained in the third trimester of pregnancy. The rearrangement uses TRBV27 and TRBJ1-2, with 7 bases lining up with TRBD1. Here the CDR3 DNA reads TGTGCCAGCAGTCCCATAGACAGGGTCTTTGCCGACTATGGCTACACCTTC. Translation: CASSPIDRVFADYGYTF.